Below are 11 T cell receptor beta chains sequenced from a single sample in a study of T cell responses to AZD1222 COVID-19 vaccine. The data were produced by immunoSEQ multiplex PCR, yet TCRdb's version contains in-frame clones alone and is incomplete. In the table there are about 84,000 clones, roughly 89% of which are singletons. The source material was peripheral blood, sampled 28 days after the second AZD1222 dose. These TCRs come from an adult who received the AZD1222 COVID-19 vaccine.

The chain joins TRBV10-3 to TRBJ1-3; TRBD1 is a possible D gene (6 bases). Per germline, CDR1 ENHRY and CDR2 SYGVKD. The V gene lost 8 bases and the J gene lost 3 bases, with 14 bases spanning the gap. There are 14 residues in the CDR3. CDR3 coding DNA: TGTGCCATCGATTCAGGGGTGCGTGGAAACACCATATATTTT. Translated: CAIDSGVRGNTIYF.

This chain uses TRBV18 with TRBJ1-1; D is undetermined. This CDR3 is 16 amino acids long. V was trimmed by 3 bases and J by 3 bases, leaving 17 bases between them. Germline V CDR1 and CDR2: KGHSH, LQKENI. The CDR3 protein is CASSPRAGGKDTEAFF. As DNA, the CDR3 is TGTGCCAGCTCACCGAGGGCAGGTGGTAAGGACACTGAAGCTTTCTTT.

This clone turned up a few times. Other DNA sequences within the sample encode an identical CDR3. V usage is TRBV27 and J usage is TRBJ2-1; D perhaps matches TRBD2 (7 bases). The germline CDR1 and CDR2 sequences are MNHEY and SMNVEV (reference sequence). V lost 1 base, J lost 4 bases, and 11 bases lay in between. This CDR3 is 15 amino acids long. The CDR3 DNA is TGTGCCAGCAGTTTATTGGGGGGGGCGTACAATGAGCAGTTCTTC. Translating it yields CASSLLGGAYNEQFF.

The V gene is TRBV9, the J gene TRBJ1-1; D is undetermined. From germline, CDR1 is SGDLS and CDR2 YYNGEE. This CDR3 comprises 16 residues. The V end lost 0 bases, the J end lost 3 bases, and 15 bases lay between the germline ends. The CDR3 nucleotides read TGTGCCAGCAGCGTAGCCTTCGAAGGTATTTACACTGAAGCTTTCTTT. This encodes CASSVAFEGIYTEAFF.

CDR3 amino acids: CASSLTQGASGYTF. The CDR3 nucleotides are TGTGCCAGCAGCTTGACCCAGGGGGCCAGTGGCTACACCTTC. The V gene is TRBV13, the J gene TRBJ1-2; 8 positions agree with TRBD1. This CDR3 is 14 amino acids long. Trimming removed 3 bases from V and 7 bases from J; junction bases left unmatched: 7. Germline V lookup: CDR1 PRHDT, CDR2 FYEKMQ (reference sequence).

In its sample, this clone was seen a few times. This sequence joins TRBV4-3 and TRBJ1-2; D uncertain. The CDR3 contains 15 residues. The V end lost 0 bases, the J end lost 3 bases, and 11 bases lay between the germline ends. The germline V gene encodes CDR1 LGHNA and CDR2 YSLEER. DNA of the CDR3: TGCGCCAGCAGCCAAGAATTGGTCGGTCACTATGGCTACACCTTC. Its translation is CASSQELVGHYGYTF.

The chain combines TRBV5-6 with TRBJ1-3; a weak D match, TRBD1 (5 bases). The CDR3 covers 14 residues. Germline CDR1 is SGHDT and CDR2 is YYEEEE. The V and J ends lost 0 bases and 4 bases respectively, with 8 bases between them. CDR3 DNA sequence: TGTGCCAGCAGCTTGGTAGGGGTCGGAAACACCATATATTTT. This encodes CASSLVGVGNTIYF.

This clone was detected only a few times. This sequence joins TRBV18 and TRBJ2-3; D gene uncertain. The ends were cut back, 2 bases at V and 0 bases at J, with 12 bases in the middle. The CDR3 sequence is 16 residues long. In germline, CDR1 is KGHSH, CDR2 LQKENI. In DNA, the CDR3 is TGTGCCAGCTCACCAACTCTAGTCTCGAGCACAGATACGCAGTATTTT. This encodes CASSPTLVSSTDTQYF.

The chain has TRBV9 and TRBJ1-6; D unclear. Germline assignment: CDR1 SGDLS and CDR2 YYNGEE. V lost 0 bases and J 6 bases, leaving 7 bases between the germline ends. The CDR3 spans 14 residues. CDR3 protein: CASSVGWGNSPLHF. CDR3 in DNA: TGTGCCAGCAGCGTAGGATGGGGTAATTCACCCCTCCACTTT.

Only one count was recorded for this clone. The chain employs TRBV30 and TRBJ2-1, with D tentatively TRBD1 (6 bases). There are 17 residues in the CDR3. Germline-derived CDR1 and CDR2 are GTSNPN and SVGIG (reference sequence). With 3 bases removed from V and 1 base from J, the gap between germline ends came to 19 bases. The CDR3 sequence: CAWSGQRSLRSYNEQFF. CDR3 nucleotides: TGTGCCTGGAGCGGACAGAGGTCTTTAAGATCCTACAATGAGCAGTTCTTC.

This sequence joins TRBV7-9 and TRBJ2-6; 10 bases fit TRBD1. The CDR3 covers 19 residues. Germline trimming cut 3 bases from V and 2 bases from J; bases unmatched to any gene: 10. Germline V gives CDR1 SEHNR, CDR2 FQNEAQ (reference sequence). In nucleotides, the CDR3 is TGTGCCAGCAGCTTCTCTCGGGACAGGGGATTAGCTGGGGCCAACGTCCTGACTTTC. Translated: CASSFSRDRGLAGANVLTF.